This T cell receptor beta chain was sequenced in a study of cytomegalovirus exposure and HLA in healthy donors (dated by TCRdb to 2016 to 2017). With regard to the full study: According to an earlier analysis of 550 to 700 of the donors, about 180 million T cells yielded roughly 100 million unique TCR beta sequences and 276 Gb of sequence data. High-throughput TCR immunosequencing, statistical association of individual TCRs with disease status, and machine learning were combined to predict cytomegalovirus infection status. Donor age, sex, ethnicity and CMV serostatus were collected together with the repertoire data. HLA typing included class I and class II loci at four-digit resolution. The study used immunosequencing to profile the T cell repertoires of under 700 subjects and linked those repertoires to cytomegalovirus serostatus. A later genetic analysis used genome-wide SNP genotypes for about 65% of the 666 donors, treating that subset as a discovery cohort. The aim of the study was to test whether cataloging public T cell receptors could identify signatures of past pathogen exposure. Roughly 5 DR-DQ haplotypes were handled as single units for association and clustering, since linkage in the cohort was strong. An early release covering some 640 HLA-typed donors comprised about 320 gigabases of sequencing data and some 79 million unique TCR sequences. Across roughly 420 genotyped donors of the cohort, an average of approximately 240,000 unique TCR beta nucleotide sequences per donor were sequenced, and 15% to 20% of those sequences were non-productive. Along with the roughly 710-subject first cohort, a separate validation cohort of 120 different subjects was used. In the later analysis, no new phenotypic data were used to find candidate immune exposures; instead, reliance was placed on TCR beta sequences and their occurrence across donors. A later analysis re-examined previously published TCR beta repertoires from more than 600 donors and added high-resolution HLA genotyping to investigate patterns of TCR occurrence. To decide whether each TCR beta V gene segment behaved as functional or pseudogenic, an earlier analysis of some 600 of the donors relied on high-throughput TCR beta sequencing. Typing coverage differed by locus: A, B, C, DRB1 and DQB1 were typed in about 620-640 donors, DQA1 in 522, DPA1 in 606, and DPB1 in just under 480. All discovery cohort repertoires had been generated on a single sequencing platform. Of the 300 to 450 genotyped donors, 70% to 90% were placed in the genetic ancestry cluster associated with self-reported Caucasian donors.

Results and caveats for the whole study, not just this receptor: Specific HLA alleles were associated with 15,000 to 20,000 TCR beta sequences at a false discovery rate of 0.05 in a later analysis. In a later genetic analysis, fewer N-insertions in productive TCRs were reported among donors in an Asian-associated ancestry cluster than the 666-donor mean. According to a later analysis, most CMV-associated TCR beta chains appeared to be HLA-restricted, and the HLA associations seemed to be driven largely by CMV exposure. Because the 87-base-pair reads could not distinguish some IMGT-functional V segments, including TRBV6-2 and TRBV6-3, those segments were excluded. A cluster of highly shared sequence variants was judged likely to be a technical artifact of the sequencing pipeline. In a later analysis, TCR association rates were found to vary across HLA loci, with the most associated TCRs seen for DRB1 alleles and the fewest for HLA-C alleles. The classifier was reported to diagnose cytomegalovirus status with high specificity and sensitivity in both the original cohort and the validation cohort. Immune exposure information for the cohort was limited to CMV serostatus. In an earlier analysis of more than 450 of the donors, most TCR beta V segments were observed in productive rearrangements about 90% or about 30% of the time, broadly matching IMGT annotations. In the study, some 160 TCR beta chains were listed as associated with cytomegalovirus. Linkage disequilibrium might explain the correlated functional status among segregating V segments, but an unknown experimental factor could not be excluded. Several of the top co-occurrence clusters appeared to be linked to parvovirus B19, influenza, CMV and Epstein-Barr virus, according to a later analysis. According to the authors, the approach could potentially be generalized to other disease states and immunological phenotypes. Because HLA typing was unavailable for some donors at each locus, only the typed subset was used in association tests. V-gene and J-gene trimming of TCR beta chains was associated with a missense DCLRE1C variant in a later genetic analysis, and the association was replicated in an independent cohort. In vitro tests confirmed that three of the cytomegalovirus-associated TCR beta chains recognize cytomegalovirus antigens. Most TCR sequences were observed very rarely across donors, whereas some public TCRs were present in many individuals. Because counts were too low, roughly 17 rarely observed V segments, including chromosome 9 orphons, were left out of the earlier analysis of several hundred of the donors. Compared with equally common non-associated chains, HLA-associated TCR beta chains in a later analysis were more clonally expanded and had lower generation probabilities. A further reported finding was that TCR beta sequences accurately predicted the HLA-A and HLA-B alleles for most subjects in the first cohort. Assigning TCR associations to individual alleles was difficult when HLA alleles, especially DR and DQ, strongly co-occurred. Sequencing depth was assumed to be roughly uniform across donors in the presence/absence analyses, though that assumption may not hold. In this cohort, only TCR beta chains were sequenced, and detectable features were limited by the absence of alpha or paired-chain data.

The cohort consisted of 666 healthy bone marrow donors. Cohort members were all nominally healthy when sampled, although unrecorded immune exposures were likely present. The donor tested CMV seropositive, placing the donor among the 289 seropositive members of the cohort. A peripheral blood sample was collected from each donor, and TCR beta sequencing was performed on peripheral blood mononuclear cells. Genomic DNA extraction from the blood cell samples was performed with the Qiagen DNeasy Blood Extraction Kit. Via the germline V gene, CDR1 is MDHEN and CDR2 SYDVKM. Deletion took 6 bases off V and 4 bases off J, with a span of 19 bases between the germline ends. The CDR3 goes from the cysteine to the phenylalanine over 15 residues. This entry keeps only the CDR3 DNA: 45 bases, framed from base 1. Notes on this clone: There is no known antigen for this receptor. Per-base qualities were not stored, and no clone one base away is much larger.

The method was the immunoSEQ multiplex PCR assay. The multiplex PCR relied on a mix of 60 forward primers for TCR Vbeta segments and 13 reverse primers for TCR Jbeta segments. The CDR3 region of rearranged TCR beta genes was amplified from genomic DNA by a multiplex PCR assay. On the Illumina HiSeq System, the amplified TCR beta libraries were sequenced as 87-base-pair reads. Per the original workflow: In a later analysis, tens of millions of unique TCR beta chains were counted across the 666 repertoires, and roughly 9.9 million of these chains were shared by at least two donors. A nearest-neighbor algorithm error-corrected the raw reads and collapsed the reads into unique sequences, merging closely related sequences to remove PCR and sequencing errors. V, D and J gene segments were assigned by aligning CDR3 sequences to IMGT reference sequences. For a sequence to be retained, a match of at least six nucleotides to both a V gene segment and a J gene segment was required. A rearrangement was called productive if the CDR3 had no stop codons and remained in frame with V and J, and every other rearrangement was called non-productive. CDR3 was defined by IMGT convention, running from the second conserved V-encoded cysteine to the conserved J-encoded phenylalanine. Sequences without an unambiguous match to a single V gene segment were excluded from the earlier analysis of over 500 of the donors. An earlier analysis of roughly 590 of the donors called V segments functional above 56.7% productive rearrangements and segregating when the between-donor standard deviation exceeded 5%. A statistical classification framework was developed to diagnose cytomegalovirus status using the catalog of TCR beta chain sequences. In a later analysis, V and J genes were assigned by comparing TCR nucleotide sequences against IMGT/GENE-DB human TR gene sequences. The TCRdist pipeline was used in a later analysis to assign CDR3 sequences and most-parsimonious VDJ recombination scenarios. In a later analysis, every TCR beta chain was defined by the combination of its CDR3 amino acid sequence and its V-gene family, and reads without a unique V-gene family were dropped. A later analysis removed 592 highly shared, low-generation-probability nucleotide sequences to deal with suspected cross-contamination and a sequencing artifact. For each public chain, a later analysis derived a clonal expansion index from normalized ranks of inferred template counts within each repertoire. Generation probabilities in a later analysis came from a VDJ recombination model fitted to out-of-frame rearrangements, and those results were checked against IGoR. In a later analysis, hypergeometric tests were used to score TCR-TCR, TCR-HLA and TCR-CMV co-occurrence, with a repertoire-size bias correction applied to TCR pairs. In a later analysis, false discovery rates were estimated by permuting HLA or CMV assignments 20 times. In a later analysis, co-occurring TCRs were grouped using DBSCAN, with TCRdist sequence similarity added in when clustering inside HLA-allele-positive subsets. For co-occurrence clustering, repertoires with fewer than 30,000 or more than 120,000 public chains were excluded, along with five repertoires with anomalous nucleotide sharing. TCRdb stores this immuneACCESS table with in-frame sequences only. Part of the clones is absent; in the studies checked, under half of the shortfall reflects unresolved V genes, and no reason is known for the rest. V, J and clone size derive from that table, while D and trimming were established from the DNA sequence. This sample comprises around 170,000 clones, roughly 78% of them detected only once. In total, the top ten clones hold 1% of the sample.

Material for sequencing was PBMCs. The sequence came from a woman aged 45-59 years in good health and CMV-seropositive. The sequence joins TRBV28 to TRBJ2-7, with TRBD2 as a weak D call on 6 bases. The CDR3 reads as follows: CASRTGEMGPYEQYF. The DNA is TGTGCCAGCAGGACGGGGGAGATGGGTCCGTACGAGCAGTACTTC.